The 14 T cell receptor delta chains below come from one sample, sequenced in a study of fetal and pediatric gammadelta thymocytes. TCRdb repeated clone calling on the reads with CATT. The data show around 600 delta-chain clones, with around 33% seen just once and around 20% held by the top ten. The sequenced sample was Vgamma9Vdelta2 gamma-delta T cells from the thymus. Regarding subset: sorted CD3+gammadeltaTCR+Vgamma9+Vdelta2+ thymocytes. These receptors were collected from a child who underwent cardiac surgery and was recorded as healthy.

About this clone itself: This may be a read error, as it is one base from a much larger clone. The chain joins TRDV2 to TRDJ1, with TRDD3 matching over 8 bases. The J gene, absent from TCRdb, was called here by matching the DNA to germline. V was clipped by 2 bases and J by 0 bases; unmatched bases: 1. The CDR3 runs 14 residues. Germline-derived CDR1 and CDR2 are GEAIGNYY and EKD. CDR3 sequence (DNA): TGTGCCTGTGACAAACTGGGGGACACCGATAAACTCATCTTT. Translated, it gives CACDKLGDTDKLIF.

Of note for this clone: This likely stems from a read error, as it lies one base from a far larger clone. The rearrangement links TRDV2 to TRDJ1, with D hard to call. TCRdb is silent on the J gene; assignment here came from matching the DNA to germline. This CDR3 is 14 amino acids long. The V end was cut by 1 base, the J end by 0 bases, with 8 bases between. Germline V lookup: CDR1 GEAIGNYY, CDR2 EKD. As DNA, the CDR3 is TGTGCCTGTGACACGAGACATCACACCGATAAACTCATCTTT. It codes for CACDTRHHTDKLIF.

Comments on this clone: It differs at one base from a far larger clone, so likely a read error. Other DNA sequences of this sample code for an identical CDR3. The rearrangement joins TRDV2 to TRDJ2, with 9 bases matching TRDD3. V was pared by 2 bases and J by 5 bases, with 2 bases of the junction left unmatched. CDR1 GEAIGNYY and CDR2 EKD come from the germline V gene. This CDR3 comprises 14 residues. CDR3 amino acids: CACDILGDTAQLFF. The CDR3 DNA reads TGTGCCTGTGACATTCTGGGGGATACAGCACAACTCTTCTTT.

About this clone: With a far larger clone one base away, a read error is the likely cause. The chain employs TRDV2 and TRDJ1; possibly TRDD3 for D (8 bases). In the absence of a J gene in TCRdb, the DNA was matched to germline to assign it here. The CDR3 covers 25 residues. Germline V gene sequence: CDR1 GEAIGNYY, CDR2 EKD. Trimming took 7 bases from V and 1 from J, leaving 48 bases between them. In DNA form, the CDR3 reads TGTGCCTGGGACTCCCCCCTCCTTCCTTCGACTGGGGGGAAAGGAGTACAGGTAGTCACCGATAAACTCATCTTT. Protein: CAWDSPLLPSTGGKGVQVVTDKLIF.

This clone was detected only a few times. A far larger clone is off by one base, so a read error is likely. Different DNA sequences within this sample yield the same CDR3. The rearrangement links TRDV2 to TRDJ2, with 10 bases fitting TRDD3. This CDR3 is built from 15 residues. The V gene's germline CDR1 is GEAIGNYY and CDR2 EKD. CDR3 in DNA: TGTGCATGTGACACCGTACTGGGGGATACAGCACAACTCTTCTTT. The encoded protein is CACDTVLGDTAQLFF.

Concerning this clone itself: This likely traces to a read error, being one base from a far larger clone. The V call is TRDV2, the J call TRDJ3, with TRDD3 identical over 13 bases. No J gene was available from TCRdb, and it was assigned here by a germline match of the DNA. The V gene's germline CDR1 is GEAIGNYY and CDR2 EKD. The CDR3 consists of 20 residues. The CDR3 loop is CACDTFTGGYASWDARQMFF. Here the CDR3 DNA reads TGTGCCTGTGACACCTTTACTGGGGGATACGCCTCCTGGGACGCCCGACAGATGTTTTTC.

By sample share, this clone is large. The chain carries TRDV2 and TRDJ3; no clear D. Between the trimmed V and J ends, which lost 4 bases and 1 base, there was a span of 13 bases. The CDR3 consists of 17 residues. The germline CDR1 and CDR2 sequences are GEAIGNYY and EKD. The CDR3, as DNA: TGTGCCTGTGATACCATACTGAAATCCTGGGACACCCGACAGATGTTTTTC. Its protein is CACDTILKSWDTRQMFF.

The chain carries TRDV1 and TRDJ1, with D possibly TRDD3 on 6 matching bases. There are 26 residues in the CDR3. CDR1 and CDR2 (germline): TSWWSYY, QGS. V lost 0 bases, J lost 0 bases, and 41 bases lay in between. The CDR3 loop is CALGELGRTNWEMACGPAQYTDKLIF. CDR3 nucleotides: TGTGCTCTTGGGGAACTAGGCCGAACTAACTGGGAAATGGCTTGCGGGCCGGCCCAATACACCGATAAACTCATCTTT.

Of note for this clone: A far larger clone is one base from this, pointing to a likely read error. V and J are TRDV2 and TRDJ3, with TRDD3 identical over 7 bases. Germline matching of the DNA provided the J gene here, since TCRdb leaves it blank. CDR3 size: 18 residues. Germline lookup yields CDR1 GEAIGNYY and CDR2 EKD. Losses at the gene ends were 0 bases for V and 0 bases for J; bases not matched to a gene: 4. For the CDR3, the DNA is TGTGCCTGTGACACCCGGGGATATGACTCCTGGGACACCCGACAGATGTTTTTC. This sequence encodes CACDTRGYDSWDTRQMFF.

Comment on this clone: Only one base separates this from a far larger clonotype, so it likely reflects a read error. V is TRDV2 and J is TRDJ2, with 10 bases lining up with TRDD3. Here the J gene was assigned by germline matching of the DNA, as TCRdb has none. The CDR3 runs 15 residues. The V and J ends lost 0 bases and 6 bases, in that order; junction bases with no gene match: 3. CDR1 and CDR2 from the germline V gene are GEAIGNYY and EKD. CDR3 nucleotides: TGTGCCTGTGACACCGTACTGGGGGATCCAGCACAACTCTTCTTT. It yields the protein CACDTVLGDPAQLFF.

This clone was recorded a few times. The J gene is TRDJ3, the V gene TRDV2; no definite D call. The CDR3 totals 17 residues. V was clipped by 3 bases and J by 0 bases, with 11 bases between them. The germline V gene encodes CDR1 GEAIGNYY and CDR2 EKD. The CDR3 coding sequence is TGTGCCTGTGACGGAGTCAGGAGCTCCTGGGACACCCGACAGATGTTTTTC. This encodes CACDGVRSSWDTRQMFF.

The V call is TRDV2, the J call TRDJ1; 9 nucleotides line up with TRDD3. The J call may be incorrect, as the DNA end agrees better with TRDJ2. The CDR3 totals 17 residues. Germline CDR1 is GEAIGNYY and CDR2 is EKD. CDR3: CACDAAVPTPGDTKLFF. The CDR3 region has the DNA TGTGCCTGTGACGCGGCTGTACCAACGCCTGGGGATACGAAACTCTTCTTT.

A few counts support this clone. This likely reflects a read error, since a far larger clone is one base away. This specimen includes other DNA sequences encoding the same CDR3. The gene calls are TRDV2 and TRDJ1; 7 nucleotides agree with TRDD3. The CDR3 has 15 amino acids. Per the germline V gene, CDR1 is GEAIGNYY and CDR2 is EKD. Here the CDR3 reads CACDTRGIKNDKLIF. The CDR3 DNA follows: TGTGCCTGCGACACCCGGGGGATCAAAAACGATAAACTCATCTTT.

By share, this clone counts as medium-sized. The genes are TRDV2 and TRDJ3, with 9 bases aligning to TRDD3. The CDR3 is made up of 18 amino acids. CDR1 and CDR2 from the germline V gene are GEAIGNYY and EKD. The V and J ends lost 4 bases and 2 bases, in that order; junction bases with no gene match: 8. CDR3: CACDTGGSWAWDTRQMFF. The CDR3 DNA sequence: TGTGCCTGTGATACTGGGGGAAGTTGGGCCTGGGACACCCGACAGATGTTTTTC.